A single sample gave rise to the 26 T cell receptor beta chains below, sequenced in a study of blood T cell repertoires in COVID-19. Sequencing was performed with immunoSEQ multiplex PCR; in TCRdb, only in-frame clones are kept and a portion is missing. The repertoire holds around 130,000 clones, around 89% seen once, with 2.5% in the top ten. Sequencing was done on a sample of peripheral blood. All receptors derive from a human donor with COVID-19, enrolled during active disease. The donor label of this sample is uncertain.

The chain employs TRBV19 and TRBJ1-1, with a tentative D call TRBD1 (5 bases). In germline, CDR1 is LNHDA, CDR2 SQIVND (reference sequence). V shed 7 bases and J shed 2 bases, with 11 bases lying between them. The CDR3 is 13 amino acids. In nucleotides, the CDR3 is TGTGCCAGTACCCAGGGAAGAAACACTGAAGCTTTCTTT. Amino acids: CASTQGRNTEAFF.

The chain couples TRBV5-4 to TRBJ2-7, with 8 positions matching TRBD1. Trimming cost V 0 bases and J 5 bases; bases outside gene matches: 4. Germline lookup yields CDR1 SGHNT and CDR2 YYREEE (reference sequence). The CDR3 length is 14 residues. The CDR3 loop reads CASSLDRGFNEQYF. For the CDR3, the DNA is TGTGCCAGCAGCTTGGACAGGGGGTTTAACGAGCAGTACTTC.

The J gene is TRBJ1-5, the V gene TRBV6-7; no clear D gene. TRBV6-7 is noted as an ORF with a role that remains uncertain. The CDR3 runs 17 residues. Trimming stripped 3 bases from V and 2 bases from J, with 17 bases between. DNA of the CDR3: TGTGCCAGCAGTTATTCCCGGGAGGTCCTTGGCAATCAGCCCCAGCATTTT. Translated: CASSYSREVLGNQPQHF.

With regard to this clone: Additional DNA sequences in this sample encode the identical CDR3. The chain recombines TRBV7-3 with TRBJ1-1, with D possibly matching TRBD1 (5 bases). Germline CDR1 and CDR2: SGHTA and FQGTGA. V lost 1 base, J lost 3 bases, and 9 bases lay in between. This CDR3 has 14 amino acids. The CDR3 sequence: CASSLNWGDTEAFF. The CDR3 region has the DNA TGTGCCAGCAGCTTAAATTGGGGGGACACTGAAGCTTTCTTT.

V is TRBV5-1 and J is TRBJ2-3; 7 positions agree with TRBD2. CDR3 length equals 16 residues. V was pared by 4 bases and J by 1 base, with 9 bases of the junction left unmatched. CDR1 is SGHRS, CDR2 YFSETQ, per germline. Here the CDR3 DNA reads TGCGCCAGCAGCACAGTAGCGGGTGCGGGCACAGATACGCAGTATTTT. Residues: CASSTVAGAGTDTQYF.

The chain couples TRBV6-2 or TRBV6-3 to TRBJ2-3; 9 bases line up with TRBD1. Trimming removed 4 bases from V and 2 bases from J; junction bases left unmatched: 7. CDR3 length: 16 residues. Looked up from germline, CDR1 is MNHEY and CDR2 is SVGEGT. In DNA, the CDR3 is TGTGCCAGCAGTTCGATGAGGACAGGGGACACAGATACGCAGTATTTT. Amino acid sequence: CASSSMRTGDTDTQYF.

This chain uses TRBV15 with TRBJ2-7, with 7 bases lining up with TRBD1. The CDR3 runs 15 residues. V lost 4 bases to trimming and J lost 7 bases; unmatched junction nucleotides: 13. CDR1 and CDR2 from the germline V gene are LNHNV and YYDKDF (reference sequence). The CDR3 region is CATSKGTTGAGEQYF. CDR3 nucleotides: TGTGCCACCAGCAAGGGTACTACAGGGGCCGGGGAGCAGTACTTC. The whole variable domain, remainder taken from reference TRBV15 and TRBJ2-7, is DAMVIQNPRYQVTQFGKPVTLSCSQTLNHNVMYWYQQKSSQAPKLLFHYYDKDFNNEADTPDNFQSRRPNTSFCFLDIRSPGLGDTAMYLCATSKGTTGAGEQYFGPGTRLTVT.

The DNA of the CDR3 is TGTGCCAGCAGCCCAACCGGGACCCAGTACTTC. Translation: CASSPTGTQYF. The chain is built from TRBV7-2 and TRBJ2-5; no clear D gene. Germline values: CDR1 SGHTA, CDR2 FQGNSA. The V gene lost 5 bases and the J gene lost 7 bases, with 8 bases spanning the gap. The CDR3 consists of 11 residues.

This chain connects TRBV29-1 to TRBJ2-7; 9 nucleotides align to TRBD1. The length of the CDR3 is 14 residues. After removal of 4 bases from V and 2 bases from J, the junction contained 6 bases not matched to a gene. Germline V gene lookup returns CDR1 SQVTM and CDR2 ANQGSEA. CDR3 protein: CSVVLTGGTYEQYF. The CDR3, as DNA: TGCAGCGTTGTTTTGACAGGGGGGACCTACGAGCAGTACTTC.

The V and J genes are TRBV6-6 and TRBJ1-6; tentatively, D is TRBD1 (6 bases). V was clipped by 2 bases and J by 10 bases, with 15 bases between them. CDR1 and CDR2 from the germline V gene are MNHNY and SVGAGI (reference sequence). This CDR3 region has 15 residues. CDR3 protein: CASSYGGAPRSPLHF. Written as DNA, the CDR3 is TGTGCCAGCAGTTACGGGGGGGCCCCCAGGTCACCCCTCCACTTT.

The chain links TRBV3-1 (or the pseudogene TRBV3-2) to TRBJ2-5; 7 bases are shared with TRBD2. The V segment lost 7 bases and the J segment 5 bases; nucleotides outside the gene matches: 7. Germline V lookup: CDR1 LGHDT, CDR2 YNNKEL (reference sequence). The CDR3 is 13 residues long. CDR3 coding DNA: TGTGCCAGCATTGGACTAGGCAGGGAGACCCAGTACTTC. Translated, it gives CASIGLGRETQYF.

The chain has TRBV7-6 and TRBJ2-7, with 11 bases that match TRBD2. The CDR3 is made up of 16 amino acids. The germline V gene has CDR1 SGHVS and CDR2 FNYEAQ. V lost 5 bases, J lost 3 bases, and 9 bases stayed unmatched. CDR3: CASSARSGGEIYEQYF. CDR3 nucleotides: TGTGCCAGCAGCGCCCGTAGCGGGGGGGAAATCTACGAGCAGTACTTC.

The chain uses TRBV6-5 and TRBJ2-7, with D perhaps TRBD2 (6 bases). V lost 7 bases to trimming and J lost 2 bases, with 15 bases between them. This CDR3 has 14 amino acids. Germline V gene sequence: CDR1 MNHEY, CDR2 SVGAGI. The CDR3 nucleotides are TGTGCCAGCATAACGCTAGCGACCGCCTACGAGCAGTACTTC. Translating gives CASITLATAYEQYF.

The chain recombines TRBV6-5 with TRBJ1-5, with 9 nucleotides matching TRBD1. J was trimmed by 4 bases and V by 6 bases; bases with no gene match: 7. This CDR3 has 15 amino acids. The germline gives CDR1 MNHEY, CDR2 SVGAGI. CDR3 sequence reads: CASSPDRGDNQPQHF. The CDR3, as DNA: TGTGCCAGCAGCCCCGACAGGGGGGATAATCAGCCCCAGCATTTT.

The chain has TRBV9 and TRBJ1-2; D uncertain. Germline V gives CDR1 SGDLS, CDR2 YYNGEE. The CDR3 consists of 14 residues. V was trimmed by 0 bases and J by 0 bases, leaving 6 bases between them. CDR3 nucleotide sequence: TGTGCCAGCAGCGTAGGACAAGCTAACTATGGCTACACCTTC. As protein: CASSVGQANYGYTF.

CDR3 DNA: TGTGCCACCGCGGGGACCCATACTAACTATGGCTACACCTTC. It specifies CATAGTHTNYGYTF. This chain connects TRBV2 to TRBJ1-2; tentatively, D is TRBD1 (5 bases). The V and J ends lost 10 bases and 0 bases respectively, with 15 bases between them. The CDR3 contains 14 residues. Germline assignment: CDR1 SNHLY and CDR2 FYNNEI.

V usage is TRBV19 and J usage is TRBJ2-3; no clear D gene. Germline CDR1 is LNHDA and CDR2 is SQIVND (reference sequence). The V end was cut by 2 bases, the J end by 3 bases, with 15 bases between. This CDR3 has 16 amino acids. The CDR3 DNA follows: TGTGCCAGTAGTATATTACCGGGTCTACCTACAGATACGCAGTATTTT. As protein: CASSILPGLPTDTQYF.

The J gene is TRBJ2-3, the V gene TRBV11-2; 8 bases are a match to TRBD2. The germline V gene encodes CDR1 SGHAT and CDR2 FQNNGV. Trimming at V came to 0 bases and at J to 3 bases, leaving 8 bases not matched to a gene. This CDR3 comprises 17 residues. Here the CDR3 reads CASSLDLAGRATDTQYF. As DNA, the CDR3 is TGTGCCAGCAGCTTAGACCTAGCGGGTAGGGCGACAGATACGCAGTATTTT.

The rearrangement links TRBV5-1 to TRBJ1-6; D is uncertain. Germline V gene lookup returns CDR1 SGHRS and CDR2 YFSETQ. Trimming left V 4 bases short and J 6 bases short, with 11 bases between. The CDR3 is made up of 14 amino acids. CDR3 loop: CASSLEEINSPLHF. CDR3 sequence (DNA): TGCGCCAGCAGCCTAGAAGAAATTAATTCACCCCTCCACTTT. Drawing the rest from reference TRBV5-1 and TRBJ1-6, the complete variable domain is KAGVTQTPRYLIKTRGQQVTLSCSPISGHRSVSWYQQTPGQGLQFLFEYFSETQRNKGNFPGRFSGRQFSNSRSEMNVSTLELGDSALYLCASSLEEINSPLHFGNGTRLTVT.

The rearrangement uses TRBV7-3 and TRBJ1-1; D not certain. The CDR3 loop spans 14 amino acids. The ends were cut back, 5 bases at V and 4 bases at J, with 14 bases in the middle. Germline CDR1 is SGHTA and CDR2 is FQGTGA. In nucleotides, the CDR3 is TGTGCCAGCAGCCCCGGGTCGGGGAGCACTGAAGCTTTCTTT. It codes for CASSPGSGSTEAFF.

A word on this clone: This sample includes further DNA sequences coding for the same CDR3. The chain recombines TRBV6-2 or TRBV6-3 with TRBJ2-7; 15 bases are a match to TRBD2. This CDR3 spans 15 amino acids. Germline trimming cut 5 bases from V and 10 bases from J; bases unmatched to any gene: 9. Germline CDR1 MNHEY, CDR2 SVGEGT. DNA for the CDR3: TGTGCCAGCAGTCCAAGCGGGACTAGCGGGGGGCGTCAGTACTTC. The encoded protein is CASSPSGTSGGRQYF.

The V call is TRBV5-1, the J call TRBJ1-6, with TRBD1 identical over 7 bases. Trimming took 1 base from V and 7 from J; bases not matched to a gene: 5. The germline V gene has CDR1 SGHRS and CDR2 YFSETQ. CDR3 length: 15 amino acids. This chain's CDR3 is CASSLQGQPNSPLHF. The CDR3 DNA sequence: TGCGCCAGCAGCTTGCAGGGACAGCCGAATTCACCCCTCCACTTT.

The gene calls are TRBV19 and TRBJ1-5, with 8 bases matching TRBD1. CDR1 LNHDA and CDR2 SQIVND come from the germline V gene (reference sequence). With V trimmed by 5 bases and J by 0 bases, 12 bases remained unmatched. This CDR3 is built from 18 residues. The CDR3 is CASSAAPGQDPSNQPQHF. The CDR3 DNA is TGTGCCAGTAGTGCCGCCCCGGGACAGGACCCTAGCAATCAGCCCCAGCATTTT.

The chain couples TRBV5-1 to TRBJ2-5; 10 nucleotides align to TRBD1. There are 18 residues in the CDR3. The V gene end was trimmed by 4 bases and the J gene end by 6 bases; junction bases not matched to a gene: 18. Germline CDR1 is SGHRS and CDR2 is YFSETQ. The DNA of the CDR3 is TGCGCCAGCAGCGGCGGGACAGGGGATGTAGGGTTCTGGAAGACCCAGTACTTC. Amino acids: CASSGGTGDVGFWKTQYF.

The rearrangement links TRBV28 to TRBJ1-1; D perhaps matches TRBD1 (5 bases). Germline V gene sequence: CDR1 MDHEN, CDR2 SYDVKM. The CDR3 runs 13 residues. V was shortened by 6 bases and J by 0 bases, with 8 bases between the two germline ends. The CDR3 DNA reads TGTGCCAGCAGAGACAGCCTGAACACTGAAGCTTTCTTT. Amino acids: CASRDSLNTEAFF.

This chain connects TRBV6-5 to TRBJ2-5; 8 nucleotides match TRBD1. This CDR3 has 13 residues. Losses at the gene ends were 6 bases for V and 5 bases for J; bases not matched to a gene: 5. CDR1 is MNHEY, CDR2 SVGAGI, per germline. The CDR3: CASRDWTGETQYF. CDR3 nucleotide sequence: TGTGCCAGCAGAGATTGGACAGGGGAGACCCAGTACTTC.